The present TCR beta chain was sequenced within a study of T cells after yellow fever vaccination. This clonotype was counted between two and nine times. Its target is unknown. Broader study findings: The booster saw the reappearance of most primary-vaccination clones (around 96% CD4, less than 90% CD8).

This CDR3 has 21 residues. TCRdb reprocessed the 5' RACE reads via MiXCR and lists one record per CDR3 protein. The sample lists around 300,000 distinct CDR3 sequences, approximately 13% seen once, with about 0.54% in the top ten. This sequence joins TRBV21-1 and TRBJ2-3; TRBD1 is the table's D call and was not checked against the DNA. TRBV21-1 counts as a pseudogene. The specimen comprised CD4+ T cells sorted from PBMCs, sampled 45 days after the yellow fever booster vaccination. The clonotype comes from a man aged 25-40 years who received the YFV17D yellow fever vaccine. CDR3: CASSKGTGEQDRRESTDTQYF. CDR3 nucleotide sequence: TGTGCCAGCAGCAAAGGGACAGGGGAGCAAGATCGGCGAGAAAGCACAGATACGCAGTATTTT.